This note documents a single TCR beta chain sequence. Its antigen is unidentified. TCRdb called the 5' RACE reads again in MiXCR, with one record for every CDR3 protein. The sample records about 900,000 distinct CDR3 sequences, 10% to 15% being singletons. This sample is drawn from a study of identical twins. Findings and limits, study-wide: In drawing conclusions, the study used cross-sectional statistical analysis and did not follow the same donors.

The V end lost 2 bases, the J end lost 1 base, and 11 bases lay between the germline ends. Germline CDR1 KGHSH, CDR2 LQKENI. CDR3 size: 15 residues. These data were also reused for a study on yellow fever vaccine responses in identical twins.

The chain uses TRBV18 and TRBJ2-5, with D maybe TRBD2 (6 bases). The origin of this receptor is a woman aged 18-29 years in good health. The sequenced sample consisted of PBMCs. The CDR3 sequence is CASSPGEAFQETQYF. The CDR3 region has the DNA TGTGCCAGCTCACCAGGGGAGGCCTTCCAAGAGACCCAGTACTTC.